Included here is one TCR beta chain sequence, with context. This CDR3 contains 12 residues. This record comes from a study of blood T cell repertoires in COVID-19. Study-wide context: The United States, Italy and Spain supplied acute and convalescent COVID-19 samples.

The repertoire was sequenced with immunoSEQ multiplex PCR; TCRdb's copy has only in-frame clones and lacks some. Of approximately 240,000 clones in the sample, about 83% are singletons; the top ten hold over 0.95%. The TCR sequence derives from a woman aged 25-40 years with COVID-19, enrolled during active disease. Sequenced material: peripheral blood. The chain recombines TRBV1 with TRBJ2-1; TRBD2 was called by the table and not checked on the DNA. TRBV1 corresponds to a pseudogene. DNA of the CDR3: TGCACCAGCAGTGGAGCGGGATGCGTGCAGTTCTTC. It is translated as CTSSGAGCVQFF.